This T cell receptor beta chain was retrieved from a study of blood T cells in healthy people across ages. There were healthy Caucasian individuals from Russia, aged roughly 6 to 90, serving as donors. This clonotype was observed many times. Alongside a J-beta primer mix, a sample-barcoded 5' primer served in a second PCR lasting roughly 6 to 12 cycles. TCRdb re-derived calls from the 5' RACE reads in MiXCR, one entry per CDR3 protein. The sample holds 850,000 to 950,000 distinct CDR3 sequences, 29% seen once. The V segment lost 8 bases and the J segment 4 bases; nucleotides outside the gene matches: 8. The CDR3 length is 14 residues.

The V gene is TRBV12-3 or TRBV12-4, the J gene TRBJ2-3, with TRBD1 matching 8 bases. The source is a woman over 75 in good health. The sample consisted of blood. CDR3 sequence reads: CASVRGQGPDTQYF. The CDR3 DNA follows: TGTGCCAGCGTCCGAGGACAGGGTCCAGATACGCAGTATTTT.